The next 3 T cell receptor beta chains were all read from a single sample in a study of CD4 T cells in relation to SARS-CoV-2 and coronaviruses. Sequenced by immunoSEQ multiplex PCR; TCRdb stores in-frame clones only, minus some. The table lists over 20,000 clones, roughly four fifths of them singletons. Their recognized antigens are unknown. Before the COVID-19 pandemic, during about 2010-2019, CD4+ T cells were taken from unexposed donors. CD4+ T cells were isolated from the cells after around 11 days of culture. Material for sequencing was CD4+ T cells from PBMCs, cultured in vitro. These receptor sequences come from a human donor in good health.

This clone occurred once. V gene TRBV5-5 combines with J gene TRBJ2-6, with D unresolved. Germline assignment: CDR1 SGHKS and CDR2 YYEKEE (reference sequence). The CDR3 loop spans 16 amino acids. Trimming removed 2 bases from V and 0 bases from J, with 9 bases in between. The CDR3 nucleotides read TGTGCCAGCAGCTTCGCAGCTGTCTCTGGGGCCAACGTCCTGACTTTC. Its translation is CASSFAAVSGANVLTF.

The J gene is TRBJ1-3, the V gene TRBV9; 7 positions agree with TRBD1. V shed 3 bases, J shed 5 bases, and the junction held 20 bases outside the gene matches. Germline CDR1 reads SGDLS; CDR2 reads YYNGEE. CDR3 length equals 19 residues. The CDR3 region has the DNA TGTGCCAGCAGCGCTCGGGATCCGGGACAGAGCCCATCGAGAAACACCATATATTTT. This gives the protein CASSARDPGQSPSRNTIYF.

The V call is TRBV19, the J call TRBJ1-4; 8 nucleotides align to TRBD1. V was pared by 5 bases and J by 7 bases, with 3 bases of the junction left unmatched. Germline V gene data show CDR1 as LNHDA and CDR2 as SQIVND (reference sequence). This CDR3 has 13 residues. DNA of the CDR3: TGTGCCAGTAGTCGGACAGGGTTTGAAAAACTGTTTTTT. As protein: CASSRTGFEKLFF.